The rows below give T cell receptor beta chains drawn from one sample of a study of blood T cell repertoires in COVID-19. Produced via immunoSEQ multiplex PCR; TCRdb's table is partial and in-frame only. Here the sample spans 200,000 to 250,000 clones, around 84% being singletons. The specimen was peripheral blood. These TCRs come from a woman older than 75 with active or convalescent COVID-19. The CDR3 runs from the conserved cysteine through the conserved F or W. The D gene is left open where the match is weak. Expanded clones are given a class, and other clones once, few, many or no size at all.

TRBV7-8	few	TRBJ1-4	TRBD1	CASSLRDRGGNEKLFF	TGTGCCAGCAGCTTAAGAGACAGGGGGGGCAATGAAAAACTGTTTTTT
TRBV3-1/TRBV3-2	NA	TRBJ2-1	TRBD2	CASSQVAGRNEQFF	TGTGCCAGCAGCCAAGTAGCGGGAAGGAATGAGCAGTTCTTC
TRBV7-9	few	TRBJ2-1	NA	CASHLAPGFNMLDEQFF	TGTGCCAGCCACTTAGCCCCAGGGTTTAATATGTTGGATGAGCAGTTCTTC
TRBV30	NA	TRBJ1-5	NA	CAWSSDSRGGSNQPQHF	TGTGCCTGGAGTAGTGACAGTCGGGGGGGATCCAATCAGCCCCAGCATTTT
TRBV10-2	NA	TRBJ2-1	NA	CASSDQGLSYNEQFF	TGCGCCAGCAGCGATCAGGGTCTCTCCTACAATGAGCAGTTCTTC
TRBV6-5	many	TRBJ1-5	TRBD1	CASSSGGGQPQHF	TGTGCCAGCAGTTCAGGGGGCGGTCAGCCCCAGCATTTT
TRBV11-2	NA	TRBJ1-2	NA	CASSLGGGRFYGYTF	TGTGCCAGCAGCTTAGGTGGAGGCAGGTTCTATGGCTACACCTTC
TRBV6-5	NA	TRBJ2-3	TRBD1	CASSYGATGMGDTQYF	TGTGCCAGCAGTTATGGCGCGACAGGGATGGGGGATACGCAGTATTTT
TRBV7-6	once	TRBJ2-3	TRBD2	CASSLGGEASGRTDTQYF	TGTGCCAGCAGCTTAGGGGGAGAGGCTAGCGGGAGGACAGATACGCAGTATTTT
TRBV30	NA	TRBJ1-1	TRBD1	CAWRQGGGNTEAFF	TGTGCCTGGAGACAGGGGGGAGGGAACACTGAAGCTTTCTTT
TRBV29-1	NA	TRBJ2-5	TRBD2	CSVEIRLAVIQETQYF	TGCAGCGTTGAAATCCGGCTAGCGGTAATACAAGAGACCCAGTACTTC
TRBV6-2/TRBV6-3	NA	TRBJ1-4	NA	CASSPGRQGYEKLFF	TGTGCCAGCAGCCCTGGGCGGCAGGGTTATGAAAAACTGTTTTTT
TRBV5-6	NA	TRBJ2-7	TRBD1	CASSLSGTALAYEQYF	TGTGCCAGCAGCTTGTCCGGGACAGCGCTAGCCTACGAGCAGTACTTC
TRBV5-1	NA	TRBJ2-3	TRBD2	CASRTSGRTDTQYF	TGCGCCAGCAGGACTAGCGGGAGAACAGATACGCAGTATTTT
TRBV27	NA	TRBJ2-7	NA	CASSLGANSGYEQYF	TGTGCCAGCAGTTTAGGGGCGAATAGCGGCTACGAGCAGTACTTC
TRBV6-1	NA	TRBJ2-2	NA	CASSEKGGPGELFF	TGTGCCAGCAGTGAAAAGGGGGGGCCCGGGGAGCTGTTTTTT
TRBV7-2	NA	TRBJ2-2	TRBD1	CASSLATGVGTGELFF	TGTGCCAGCAGCTTAGCTACAGGGGTCGGCACCGGGGAGCTGTTTTTT
TRBV6-4	NA	TRBJ1-6	NA	CASSDQGYNSPLHF	TGTGCCAGCAGTGACCAGGGGTACAATTCACCCCTCCACTTT
TRBV6-6	NA	TRBJ1-1	TRBD1	CASSRGQVSTEAFF	TGTGCCAGCAGTCGTGGACAGGTGAGCACTGAAGCTTTCTTT
TRBV10-3	NA	TRBJ2-2	TRBD2	CAIGGRGGANTGELFF	TGTGCCATCGGTGGTCGGGGGGGCGCGAACACCGGGGAGCTGTTTTTT
TRBV11-2	NA	TRBJ1-5	TRBD1	CASSPGQGAGQPQHF	TGTGCCAGCAGCCCAGGACAGGGGGCAGGGCAGCCCCAGCATTTT
TRBV27	NA	TRBJ2-3	TRBD2	CASSGDLAGGFTDTQYF	TGTGCCAGCAGCGGAGATCTAGCGGGGGGTTTCACAGATACGCAGTATTTT
TRBV6-5	NA	TRBJ1-6	NA	CASSFAGREYSPLHF	TGTGCCAGCAGTTTCGCGGGACGGGAATATTCACCCCTCCACTTT
TRBV7-9	NA	TRBJ1-1	NA	CASSPARPSGTEAFF	TGTGCCAGCAGCCCCGCGCGGCCATCGGGGACTGAAGCTTTCTTT
TRBV11-2	NA	TRBJ2-3	TRBD1	CASSNTGGGGTDTQYF	TGTGCCAGCAGCAACACAGGGGGTGGGGGCACAGATACGCAGTATTTT
TRBV14	once	TRBJ1-3	NA	CASSQVYTDSGNTIYF	TGTGCCAGCAGCCAAGTCTACACAGACTCTGGAAACACCATATATTTT